The present TCR beta chain was sequenced within a study of spatial heterogeneity in lung cancer. In TCRdb, the 5' RACE reads were re-called with MiXCR into one record per CDR3 protein. The sample has some 6,900 distinct CDR3 sequences; around 13% are singletons. The time point: sample taken at primary tumor resection. This clonotype was detected many times. The antigen is unknown. This beta chain turned up in a library designed for alpha chains; as an off-target read, its abundance says little. Trimming cost V 5 bases and J 2 bases, with 10 bases left between them. The CDR3 consists of 14 residues. The germline V gene has CDR1 SNHLY and CDR2 FYNNEI. Overall study results and limits: Tumoral mutation counts were tracked by counts of expanded intratumoral alpha and beta TCRs.

This chain links TRBV2 with TRBJ1-5; no clear D. Here the sequenced sample was lung tumor tissue, taken at surgery. The source of this sequence is a male donor with early-stage non-small cell lung cancer. The CDR3 sequence: CASSRSRGNQPQHF. CDR3 bases: TGTGCCAGCAGTCGCTCAAGGGGCAATCAGCCCCAGCATTTT.